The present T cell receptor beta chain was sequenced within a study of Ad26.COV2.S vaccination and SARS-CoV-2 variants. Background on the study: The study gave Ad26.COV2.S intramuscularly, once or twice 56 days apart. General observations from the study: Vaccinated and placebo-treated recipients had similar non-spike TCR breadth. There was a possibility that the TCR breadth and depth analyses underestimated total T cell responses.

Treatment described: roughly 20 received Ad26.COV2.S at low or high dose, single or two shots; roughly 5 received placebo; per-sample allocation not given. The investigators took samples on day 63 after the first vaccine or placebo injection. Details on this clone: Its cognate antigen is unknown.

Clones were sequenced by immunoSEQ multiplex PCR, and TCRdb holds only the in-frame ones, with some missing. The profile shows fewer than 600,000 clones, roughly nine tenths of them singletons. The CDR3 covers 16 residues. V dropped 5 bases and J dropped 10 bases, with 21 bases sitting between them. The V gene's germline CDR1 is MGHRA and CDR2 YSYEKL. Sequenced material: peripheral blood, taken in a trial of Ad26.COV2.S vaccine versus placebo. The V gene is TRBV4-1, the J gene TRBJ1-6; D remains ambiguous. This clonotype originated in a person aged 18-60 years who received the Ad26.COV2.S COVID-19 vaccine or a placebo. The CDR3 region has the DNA TGCGCCAGCAGCGAAAAAAATAGACTCGTAGGGTCACCCCTCCACTTT. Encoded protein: CASSEKNRLVGSPLHF.